A single sample gave rise to the 25 T cell receptor beta chains below, sequenced in a study of blood T cell repertoires in COVID-19. Repertoires were generated with immunoSEQ multiplex PCR, while TCRdb's copy carries only in-frame clones and drops some. This table has about 170,000 clones, just under 85% appearing once. Sequencing was done on a sample of peripheral blood. The receptor source for this set is a woman aged 80 or older with COVID-19, enrolled during active disease.

This clone turned up a few times. This CDR3 is also generated by other DNA sequences in the sample. V usage is TRBV18 and J usage is TRBJ1-1; D uncertain. V was pared by 3 bases and J by 1 base, with 9 bases between. The CDR3 spans 14 residues. Per germline, CDR1 KGHSH and CDR2 LQKENI. This chain's CDR3 is CASSPAGKNTEAFF. The CDR3 DNA reads as TGTGCCAGCTCACCGGCCGGGAAGAACACTGAAGCTTTCTTT.

This clone is a singleton in its sample. V usage is TRBV19 and J usage is TRBJ2-5; 13 bases agree with TRBD2. This CDR3 comprises 13 residues. Trimming took 8 bases from V and 3 from J; bases not matched to a gene: 0. CDR1 is LNHDA and CDR2 is SQIVND in the germline V gene (reference sequence). CDR3 in amino acids: CASGLAGEETQYF. CDR3 sequence (DNA): TGTGCCAGTGGACTAGCGGGGGAAGAGACCCAGTACTTC.

This clone came up once. The chain carries TRBV21-1 and TRBJ2-3; the table calls TRBD1, which could not be checked here. TRBV21-1 is termed a pseudogene. The CDR3 sequence is 15 residues long. CDR3 residues: CASSTQQGRTDTQYF. CDR3 DNA sequence: TGTGCCAGCAGCACGCAACAGGGGAGGACAGATACGCAGTATTTT.

The V call is TRBV3-1 (or the pseudogene TRBV3-2), the J call TRBJ2-7; no reliable D call. Germline V gives CDR1 LGHDT, CDR2 YNNKEL (reference sequence). Between the trimmed V and J ends, which lost 0 bases and 1 base, there was a span of 13 bases. This CDR3 region has 16 residues. The CDR3 DNA follows: TGTGCCAGCAGCCAAGATCGCGGCCTGGCGTCCTACGAGCAGTACTTC. This codes for CASSQDRGLASYEQYF.

A note on this clone: A much more abundant neighbour one base away suggests this may be a read error. The identical CDR3 is also encoded by other nucleotide sequences in the sample. The rearrangement joins TRBV7-2 to TRBJ2-7, with 7 bases that match TRBD1. The V segment lost 5 bases and the J segment 3 bases; nucleotides outside the gene matches: 4. The CDR3 is 13 residues long. Germline V gene sequence: CDR1 SGHTA, CDR2 FQGNSA. CDR3 sequence: CASSPRQGYEQYF. The DNA for the CDR3 is TGTGCCAGCAGCCCCCGACAGGGCTACGAGCAGTACTTC.

The chain links TRBV28 to TRBJ2-3, with 8 bases lining up with TRBD2. V trimming: 5 bases; J trimming: 0 bases; junction bases outside the gene matches: 7. Germline CDR1 and CDR2: MDHEN and SYDVKM. The CDR3 is 16 residues long. The DNA of the CDR3 is TGTGCCAGCAGTGCGCCGGGGGGGACTAGCACAGATACGCAGTATTTT. This codes for CASSAPGGTSTDTQYF.

V usage is TRBV5-1 and J usage is TRBJ1-6; maybe TRBD1 (5 bases). The V end was cut by 4 bases, the J end by 6 bases, with 8 bases between. The germline gives CDR1 SGHRS, CDR2 YFSETQ. The CDR3 consists of 13 residues. The CDR3 DNA is TGCGCCAGCAGCGAAGACAGTAATTCACCCCTCCACTTT. It translates to CASSEDSNSPLHF.

CDR3 sequence reads: CASSVAGFILGSRNEQFF. The DNA of the CDR3 is TGTGCCAGCAGCGTAGCTGGGTTCATTTTGGGTTCGCGGAATGAGCAGTTCTTC. The chain couples TRBV9 to TRBJ2-1, with D uncertain. Trimming took 0 bases from V and 7 from J, leaving 23 bases between them. Germline-derived CDR1 and CDR2 are SGDLS and YYNGEE. This CDR3 spans 18 amino acids. Full variable domain (rest looked up from reference TRBV9 and TRBJ2-1): DSGVTQTPKHLITATGQRVTLRCSPRSGDLSVYWYQQSLDQGLQFLIQYYNGEERAKGNILERFSAQQFPDLHSELNLSSLELGDSALYFCASSVAGFILGSRNEQFFGPGTRLTVL.

CDR3 nucleotides: TGCGCCAGCAGCCAGACCGACAGGGCTAACAATGAGCAGTTCTTC. It translates to CASSQTDRANNEQFF. The chain combines TRBV5-1 with TRBJ2-1; TRBD1 matches at 7 bases. The CDR3 length is 15 residues. The ends lost 4 bases at V and 5 bases at J; junction bases unmatched: 9. Germline CDR1 and CDR2: SGHRS and YFSETQ. Based on the CDR3 plus reference TRBV5-1 and TRBJ2-1, the full variable domain is KAGVTQTPRYLIKTRGQQVTLSCSPISGHRSVSWYQQTPGQGLQFLFEYFSETQRNKGNFPGRFSGRQFSNSRSEMNVSTLELGDSALYLCASSQTDRANNEQFFGPGTRLTVL.

The rearrangement links TRBV7-8 to TRBJ1-5; 7 nucleotides line up with TRBD1. This CDR3 is 15 amino acids long. With 7 bases clipped from V and 6 bases from J, the junction kept 12 bases outside the gene matches. Germline values: CDR1 SGHVS, CDR2 FQNEAQ. The CDR3 bases are TGTGCCAGCACCTCCGAACAGGGGTTTGGTCAGCCCCAGCATTTT. Its protein product is CASTSEQGFGQPQHF.

Of note for this clone: A junction end diverges from the germline sequence, so it may reflect a read error. The CDR3 reads CASRGEGLSVRPGDF. DNA for the CDR3: TGTGCCAGCAGGGGAGAGGGACTCTCGGTTAGACCCGGGGACTTC. The gene calls are TRBV2 and TRBJ2-5; D possibly corresponds to TRBD2 (6 bases). Germline V gene lookup returns CDR1 SNHLY and CDR2 FYNNEI. CDR3 size: 15 residues.

V gene TRBV19 combines with J gene TRBJ2-7, with D unclear. The germline CDR1 and CDR2 sequences are LNHDA and SQIVND (reference sequence). V lost 6 bases and J 0 bases, leaving 12 bases between the germline ends. The CDR3 has 14 residues. The CDR3 loop is CASSTYYSSYEQYF. In DNA form, the CDR3 reads TGTGCCAGTAGCACTTACTACTCCTCCTACGAGCAGTACTTC.

The CDR3 region has the DNA TGTGCCAGCAGCTTGGACCCGGGACAGCAAGGGCCCCAGCATTTT. Translation gives CASSLDPGQQGPQHF. The chain carries TRBV5-4 and TRBJ1-5, with 7 bases aligning to TRBD1. Looked up from germline, CDR1 is SGHNT and CDR2 is YYREEE (reference sequence). The CDR3 is 15 amino acids. With V trimmed by 0 bases and J by 9 bases, 9 bases remained unmatched.

The chain recombines TRBV3-1 (or the pseudogene TRBV3-2) with TRBJ2-3; D remains ambiguous. The CDR3 is made up of 14 amino acids. The germline V gene encodes CDR1 LGHDT and CDR2 YNNKEL (reference sequence). The V end lost 6 bases, the J end lost 2 bases, and 12 bases lay between the germline ends. CDR3 DNA: TGTGCCAGCAGACCTGACTCAAACACAGATACGCAGTATTTT. It codes for CASRPDSNTDTQYF.

The chain has TRBV19 and TRBJ1-6, with TRBD1 identical over 10 bases. The CDR3 is 17 amino acids. V was pared by 5 bases and J by 7 bases, with 11 bases of the junction left unmatched. Looked up from germline, CDR1 is LNHDA and CDR2 is SQIVND (reference sequence). The CDR3 nucleotides are TGTGCCAGTAGTTGGCTCTCGAGACAGGGGGCGAATTCACCCCTCCACTTT. Residues: CASSWLSRQGANSPLHF.

The chain links TRBV5-8 to TRBJ1-1; TRBD1 aligns across 11 bases. The V gene's germline CDR1 is SGHTS and CDR2 YDEGEE. After removal of 1 base from V and 0 bases from J, the junction contained 2 bases not matched to a gene. This CDR3 is 16 amino acids long. This CDR3 reads CASSLWTGGLNTEAFF. CDR3 bases: TGTGCCAGCAGCTTGTGGACAGGGGGCCTGAACACTGAAGCTTTCTTT.

The chain has TRBV21-1 and TRBJ1-2; TRBD1 is the table's D call and was not checked against the DNA. TRBV21-1 is recorded as a pseudogene. The CDR3 covers 14 residues. The CDR3 loop reads CASRGTGDLGGYTF. The DNA for the CDR3 is TGTGCCAGCCGGGGGACAGGGGACCTTGGGGGCTACACCTTC.

The chain is built from TRBV5-1 and TRBJ2-2; TRBD1 matches at 7 bases. The CDR3 sequence is 15 residues long. The V gene end was trimmed by 4 bases and the J gene end by 4 bases; junction bases not matched to a gene: 7. Germline V gene data show CDR1 as SGHRS and CDR2 as YFSETQ. Here the CDR3 reads CASSVRDSRTGELFF. The CDR3 nucleotides read TGCGCCAGCAGCGTCCGGGACAGTCGCACCGGGGAGCTGTTTTTT.

This chain links TRBV6-1 with TRBJ1-2, with 8 bases matching TRBD1. Germline-derived CDR1 and CDR2 are MNHNS and SASEGT. Trimming at V came to 5 bases and at J to 7 bases, leaving 6 bases not matched to a gene. This CDR3 spans 13 amino acids. In nucleotides, the CDR3 is TGTGCCAGCAGTCCGACAGGGGTCGCTGGCTACACCTTC. Amino acids: CASSPTGVAGYTF.

The chain has TRBV3-1 (or the pseudogene TRBV3-2) and TRBJ1-2; the D gene is possibly TRBD1 (5 bases). Trimming removed 1 base at V and 10 bases at J, with 13 bases between. The CDR3 contains 13 residues. Germline CDR1 LGHDT, CDR2 YNNKEL (reference sequence). As DNA, the CDR3 is TGTGCCAGCAGCCAAGTAGTGGCGGGGACCTACACCTTC. This sequence encodes CASSQVVAGTYTF.

The gene calls are TRBV7-3 and TRBJ2-2; TRBD2 matches at 7 bases. The CDR3 consists of 15 residues. The V segment lost 3 bases and the J segment 4 bases; nucleotides outside the gene matches: 5. Germline values: CDR1 SGHTA, CDR2 FQGTGA. The CDR3 bases are TGTGCCAGCAGCTTGGAGGGCGGGAGCACCGGGGAGCTGTTTTTT. It encodes CASSLEGGSTGELFF.

The chain recombines TRBV5-1 with TRBJ2-5; the D gene is possibly TRBD1 (6 bases). Trimming took 5 bases from V and 5 from J, leaving 16 bases between them. The germline CDR1 and CDR2 sequences are SGHRS and YFSETQ. There are 14 residues in the CDR3. CDR3 nucleotide sequence: TGCGCCAGCAGACAAACCGGGACACTTGAGACCCAGTACTTC. This translates into CASRQTGTLETQYF.

This rearrangement joins TRBV6-5 to TRBJ1-4, with D perhaps matching TRBD1 (6 bases). CDR1 and CDR2 (germline): MNHEY, SVGAGI. The V gene lost 5 bases and the J gene lost 5 bases, with 15 bases spanning the gap. The CDR3 extends over 15 amino acids. The CDR3 loop is CASSPGQTLNEKLFF. The CDR3 DNA sequence: TGTGCCAGCAGTCCAGGACAGACCTTAAATGAAAAACTGTTTTTT.

This clone showed up just once. The chain has TRBV28 and TRBJ2-1; 7 bases are shared with TRBD2. Unmatched junction bases numbered 9, after V lost 9 bases and J lost 4 bases. Germline V CDR1 and CDR2: MDHEN, SYDVKM. The CDR3 loop spans 14 amino acids. The CDR3 here is CASTTGGRYNEQFF. The DNA for the CDR3 is TGTGCCAGTACGACGGGCGGGAGATACAATGAGCAGTTCTTC.

This clone was observed a single time. The V and J genes are TRBV6-5 and TRBJ2-4; 11 bases are a match to TRBD2. The V segment lost 5 bases and the J segment 1 base; nucleotides outside the gene matches: 1. The V gene's germline CDR1 is MNHEY and CDR2 SVGAGI. The CDR3 is made up of 15 amino acids. CDR3 protein: CASSRTSGAKNIQYF. The CDR3 DNA reads as TGTGCCAGCAGTAGGACTAGCGGGGCCAAAAACATTCAGTACTTC.